This TCR beta chain was recovered during a study of T-cell memory formation after mild COVID-19. Study outcomes and limitations: Some responding clones appeared in pre-infection memory, suggesting cross-reactive memory joined. Later expanders leaned CD4+, whereas day 15 to 85 contracting clones were balanced CD4/CD8.

TCRdb re-called the 5' RACE reads with MiXCR, one entry per CDR3 protein. Of roughly 100,000 distinct CDR3 sequences listed, 15% to 20% are singletons. A word on this clonotype: The antigen is undetermined.

Material: PBMCs or a T cell subset sorted from them (not recorded which). This TCR came from an adult woman who had mild COVID-19 (a few samples of this study predate the infection). Cell type and time point are not known.

In nucleotides, the CDR3 is TGTGCCAGCAGTTACCCGGGACTAGCGGGAGCGCAGTATTTT. Residues: CASSYPGLAGAQYF. V is TRBV6-6 and J is TRBJ2-3; 14 bases are a match to TRBD2. The length of the CDR3 is 14 residues. Trimming removed 2 bases from V and 10 bases from J; junction bases left unmatched: 2. CDR1 is MNHNY and CDR2 is SVGAGI in the germline V gene (reference sequence).